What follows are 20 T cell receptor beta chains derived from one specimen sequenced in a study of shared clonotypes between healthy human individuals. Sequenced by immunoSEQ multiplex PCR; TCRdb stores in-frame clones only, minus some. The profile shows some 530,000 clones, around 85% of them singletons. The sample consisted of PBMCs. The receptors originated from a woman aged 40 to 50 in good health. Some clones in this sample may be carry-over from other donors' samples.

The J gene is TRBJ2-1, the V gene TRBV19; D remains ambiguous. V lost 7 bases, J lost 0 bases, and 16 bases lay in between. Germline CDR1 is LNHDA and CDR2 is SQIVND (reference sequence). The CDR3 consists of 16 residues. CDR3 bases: TGTGCCAGTACCATCAGCTCCCTCAGCTCCTACAATGAGCAGTTCTTC. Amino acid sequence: CASTISSLSSYNEQFF. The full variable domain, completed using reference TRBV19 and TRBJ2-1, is DGGITQSPKYLFRKEGQNVTLSCEQNLNHDAMYWYRQDPGQGLRLIYYSQIVNDFQKGDIAEGYSVSREKKESFPLTVTSAQKNPTAFYLCASTISSLSSYNEQFFGPGTRLTVL.

The CDR3 sequence: CASSEMRNEKLFF. CDR3 nucleotide sequence: TGTGCCAGCAGTGAAATGAGAAATGAAAAACTGTTTTTT. The chain has TRBV2 and TRBJ1-4; D ambiguous. In germline, CDR1 is SNHLY, CDR2 FYNNEI. This CDR3 contains 13 residues. V was cut by 2 bases and J by 5 bases, with 6 bases left in between. The whole variable domain, remainder taken from reference TRBV2 and TRBJ1-4, is EPEVTQTPSHQVTQMGQEVILRCVPISNHLYFYWYRQILGQKVEFLVSFYNNEISEKSEIFDDQFSVERPDGSNFTLKIRSTKLEDSAMYFCASSEMRNEKLFFGSGTQLSVL.

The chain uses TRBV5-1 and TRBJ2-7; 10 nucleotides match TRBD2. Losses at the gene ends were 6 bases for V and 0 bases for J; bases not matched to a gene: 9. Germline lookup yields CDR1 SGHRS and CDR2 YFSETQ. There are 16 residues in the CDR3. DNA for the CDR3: TGCGCCAGCACTCTAGCGGGGGCCCCAAGCTCCTACGAGCAGTACTTC. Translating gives CASTLAGAPSSYEQYF. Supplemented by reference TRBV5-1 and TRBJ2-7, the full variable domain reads KAGVTQTPRYLIKTRGQQVTLSCSPISGHRSVSWYQQTPGQGLQFLFEYFSETQRNKGNFPGRFSGRQFSNSRSEMNVSTLELGDSALYLCASTLAGAPSSYEQYFGPGTRLTVT.

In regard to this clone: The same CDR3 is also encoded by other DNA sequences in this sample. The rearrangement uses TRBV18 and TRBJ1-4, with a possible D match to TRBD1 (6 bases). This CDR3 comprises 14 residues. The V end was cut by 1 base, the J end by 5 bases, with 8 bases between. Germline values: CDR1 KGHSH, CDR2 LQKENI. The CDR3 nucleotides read TGTGCCAGCTCACCACAGGGACAAAATGAAAAACTGTTTTTT. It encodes CASSPQGQNEKLFF. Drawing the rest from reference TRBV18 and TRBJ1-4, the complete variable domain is NAGVMQNPRHLVRRRGQEARLRCSPMKGHSHVYWYRQLPEEGLKFMVYLQKENIIDESGMPKERFSAEFPKEGPSILRIQQVVRGDSAAYFCASSPQGQNEKLFFGSGTQLSVL.

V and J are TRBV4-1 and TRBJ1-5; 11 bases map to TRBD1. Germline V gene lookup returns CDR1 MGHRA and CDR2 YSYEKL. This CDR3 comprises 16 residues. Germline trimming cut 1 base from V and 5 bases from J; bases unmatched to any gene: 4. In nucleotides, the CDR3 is TGCGCCAGCAGCCAAGCGGGGACAGGGGGAGATCAGCCCCAGCATTTT. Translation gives CASSQAGTGGDQPQHF.

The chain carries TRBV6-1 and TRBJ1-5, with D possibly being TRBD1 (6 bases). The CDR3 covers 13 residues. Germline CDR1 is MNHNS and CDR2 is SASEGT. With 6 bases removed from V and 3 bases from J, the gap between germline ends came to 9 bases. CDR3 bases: TGTGCCAGCAGACAGGGTCCCAATCAGCCCCAGCATTTT. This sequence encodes CASRQGPNQPQHF.

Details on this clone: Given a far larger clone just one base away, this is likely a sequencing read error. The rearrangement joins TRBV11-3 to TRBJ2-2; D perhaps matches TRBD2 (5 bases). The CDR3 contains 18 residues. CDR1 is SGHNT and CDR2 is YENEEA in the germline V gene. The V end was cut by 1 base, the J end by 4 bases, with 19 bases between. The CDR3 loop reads CASSLGYWHLEGTGELFF. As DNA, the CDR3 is TGTGCCAGCAGCTTAGGATACTGGCATCTCGAGGGCACCGGGGAGCTGTTTTTT.

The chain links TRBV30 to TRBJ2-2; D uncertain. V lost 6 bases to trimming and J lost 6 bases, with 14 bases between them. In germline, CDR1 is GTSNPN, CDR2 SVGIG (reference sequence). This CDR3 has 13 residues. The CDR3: CACATDPAGELFF. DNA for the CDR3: TGTGCCTGCGCGACTGACCCGGCCGGGGAGCTGTTTTTT.

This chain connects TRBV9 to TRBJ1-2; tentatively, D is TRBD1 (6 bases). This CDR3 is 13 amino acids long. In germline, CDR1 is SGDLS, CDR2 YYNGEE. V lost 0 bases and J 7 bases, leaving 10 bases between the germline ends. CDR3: CASSVEGVVGYTF. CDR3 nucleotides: TGTGCCAGCAGCGTAGAGGGGGTAGTTGGCTACACCTTC.

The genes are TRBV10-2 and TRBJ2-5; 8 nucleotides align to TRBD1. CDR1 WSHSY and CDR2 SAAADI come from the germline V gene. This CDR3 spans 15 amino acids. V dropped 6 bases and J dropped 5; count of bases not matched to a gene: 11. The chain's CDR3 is CASRNGAGGWETQYF. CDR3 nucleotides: TGCGCCAGCAGGAACGGGGCAGGGGGCTGGGAGACCCAGTACTTC.

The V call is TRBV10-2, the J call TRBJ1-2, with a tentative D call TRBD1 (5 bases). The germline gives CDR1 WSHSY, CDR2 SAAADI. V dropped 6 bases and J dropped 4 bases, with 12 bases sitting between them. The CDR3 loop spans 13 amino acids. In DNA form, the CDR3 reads TGCGCCAGCAGGTCGGAGGGGCCCTATGGCTACACCTTC. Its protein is CASRSEGPYGYTF.

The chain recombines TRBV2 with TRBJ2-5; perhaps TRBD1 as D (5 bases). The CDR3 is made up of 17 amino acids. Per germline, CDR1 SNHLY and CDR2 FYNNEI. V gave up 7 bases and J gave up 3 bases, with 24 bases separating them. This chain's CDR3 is CASIYIGRRRGEETQYF. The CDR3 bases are TGTGCCAGCATTTACATCGGACGACGAAGGGGTGAAGAGACCCAGTACTTC.

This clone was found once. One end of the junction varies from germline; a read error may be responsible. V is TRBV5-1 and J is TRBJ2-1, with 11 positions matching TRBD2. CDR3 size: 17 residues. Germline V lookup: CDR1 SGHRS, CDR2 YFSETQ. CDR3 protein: CASSKGQTSGTYNEQFF. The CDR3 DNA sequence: TGTGCCAGCAGTAAGGGGCAGACTAGCGGGACGTACAATGAGCAGTTCTTC.

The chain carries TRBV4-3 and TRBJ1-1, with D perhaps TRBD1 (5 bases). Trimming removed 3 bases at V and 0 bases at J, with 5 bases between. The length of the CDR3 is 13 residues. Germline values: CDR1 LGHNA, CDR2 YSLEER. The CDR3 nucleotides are TGCGCCAGCAGCCAGGGGGTGAACACTGAAGCTTTCTTT. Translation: CASSQGVNTEAFF.

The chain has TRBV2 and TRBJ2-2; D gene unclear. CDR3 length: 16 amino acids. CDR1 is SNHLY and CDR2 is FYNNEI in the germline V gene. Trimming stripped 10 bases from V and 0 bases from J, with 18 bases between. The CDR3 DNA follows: TGTGCCACCTCTTCGTCGGTGGGCCCGAACACCGGGGAGCTGTTTTTT. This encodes CATSSSVGPNTGELFF. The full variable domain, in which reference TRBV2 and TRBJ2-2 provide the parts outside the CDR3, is EPEVTQTPSHQVTQMGQEVILRCVPISNHLYFYWYRQILGQKVEFLVSFYNNEISEKSEIFDDQFSVERPDGSNFTLKIRSTKLEDSAMYFCATSSSVGPNTGELFFGEGSRLTVL.

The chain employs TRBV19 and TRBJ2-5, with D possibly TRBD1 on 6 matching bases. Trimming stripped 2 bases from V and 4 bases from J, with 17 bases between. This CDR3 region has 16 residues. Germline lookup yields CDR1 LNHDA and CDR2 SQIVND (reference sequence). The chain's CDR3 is CASSIWRQGPRETQYF. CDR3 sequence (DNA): TGTGCCAGTAGTATATGGCGGCAGGGGCCGCGAGAGACCCAGTACTTC.

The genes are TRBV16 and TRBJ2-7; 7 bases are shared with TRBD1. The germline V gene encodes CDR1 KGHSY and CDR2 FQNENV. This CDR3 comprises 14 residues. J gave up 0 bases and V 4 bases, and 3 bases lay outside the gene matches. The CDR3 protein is CASSPGQTSYEQYF. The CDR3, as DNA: TGTGCCAGCAGCCCGGGACAGACCTCCTACGAGCAGTACTTC.

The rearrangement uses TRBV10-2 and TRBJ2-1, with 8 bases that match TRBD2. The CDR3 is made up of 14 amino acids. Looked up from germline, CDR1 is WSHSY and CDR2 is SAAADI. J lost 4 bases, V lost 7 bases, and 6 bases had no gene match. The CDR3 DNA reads TGCGCCAGCACTTTAGCGGGGAAGTACAATGAGCAGTTCTTC. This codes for CASTLAGKYNEQFF.

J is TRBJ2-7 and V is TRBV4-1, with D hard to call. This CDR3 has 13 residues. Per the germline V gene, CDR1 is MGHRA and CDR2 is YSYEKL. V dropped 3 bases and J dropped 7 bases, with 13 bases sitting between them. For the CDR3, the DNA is TGCGCCAGCAGCCACCGCGAGGATAGGGAGCAGTACTTC. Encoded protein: CASSHREDREQYF.

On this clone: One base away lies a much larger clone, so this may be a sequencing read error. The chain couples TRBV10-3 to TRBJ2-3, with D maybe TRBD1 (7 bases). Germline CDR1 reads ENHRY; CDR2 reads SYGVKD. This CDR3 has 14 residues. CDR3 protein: CSISRGEGTDTQYF. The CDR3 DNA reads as TGTTCCATCAGCAGGGGGGAGGGCACAGATACGCAGTATTTT.